The entry below describes one TCR beta chain. Original processing methods: Estimated nucleated cell counts came from reference gene primer amplification. Assay used: immunoSEQ multiplex PCR; TCRdb lists only in-frame clones, some missing. V, J and clone size are those of that table, while D and trimming were read from the DNA. This sample has roughly 340,000 clones; more than 75% occur once, and the top ten carry approximately 1.9%. This record belongs to a study of blood T cell repertoires in COVID-19. The J segment lost 4 bases and the V segment lost 0 bases, leaving 5 bases of the junction unmatched. The CDR3 is 16 residues long. Germline lookup yields CDR1 LNHDA and CDR2 SQIVND (reference sequence).

The TCR originated in a man aged 40-50 years in a cohort exposed to, infected with or recovered from COVID-19 (not recorded which). This chain links TRBV19 with TRBJ2-1; TRBD2 matches 8 bases. Material: PBMCs or T cells enriched from blood (not recorded which). The CDR3 bases are TGTGCCAGTAGTATAGATCCTAGCGGGCCGTACAATGAGCAGTTCTTC. This gives the protein CASSIDPSGPYNEQFF.